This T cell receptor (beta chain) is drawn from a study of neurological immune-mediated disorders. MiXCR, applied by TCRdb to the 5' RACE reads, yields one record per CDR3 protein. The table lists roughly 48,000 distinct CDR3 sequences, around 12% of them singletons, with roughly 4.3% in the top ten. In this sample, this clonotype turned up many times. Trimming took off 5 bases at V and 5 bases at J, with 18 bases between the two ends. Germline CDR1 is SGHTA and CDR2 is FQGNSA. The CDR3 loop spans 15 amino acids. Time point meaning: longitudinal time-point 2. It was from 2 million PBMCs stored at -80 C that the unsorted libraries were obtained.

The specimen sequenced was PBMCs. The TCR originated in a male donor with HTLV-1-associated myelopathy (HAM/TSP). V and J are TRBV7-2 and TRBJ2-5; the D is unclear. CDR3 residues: CASSALANVGETQYF. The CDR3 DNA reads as TGTGCCAGCAGCGCACTGGCCAATGTTGGGGAGACCCAGTACTTC. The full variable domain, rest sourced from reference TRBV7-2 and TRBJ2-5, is GAGVSQSPSNKVTEKGKDVELRCDPISGHTALYWYRQSLGQGLEFLIYFQGNSAPDKSGLPSDRFSAERTGGSVSTLTIQRTQQEDSAVYLCASSALANVGETQYFGPGTRLLVL.